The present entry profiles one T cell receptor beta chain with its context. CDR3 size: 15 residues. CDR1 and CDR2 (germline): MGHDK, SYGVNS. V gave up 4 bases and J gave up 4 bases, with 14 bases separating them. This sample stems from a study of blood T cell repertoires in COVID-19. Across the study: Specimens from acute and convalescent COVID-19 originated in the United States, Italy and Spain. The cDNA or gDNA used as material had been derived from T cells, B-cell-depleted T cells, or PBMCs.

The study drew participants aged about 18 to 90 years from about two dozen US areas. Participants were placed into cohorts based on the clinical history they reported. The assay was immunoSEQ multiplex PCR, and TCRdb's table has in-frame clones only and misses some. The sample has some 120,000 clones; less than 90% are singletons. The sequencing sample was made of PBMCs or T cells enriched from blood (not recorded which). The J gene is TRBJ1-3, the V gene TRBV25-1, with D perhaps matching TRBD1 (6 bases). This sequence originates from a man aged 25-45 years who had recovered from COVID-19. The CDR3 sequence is CASSGQGNIGNTIYF. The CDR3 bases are TGTGCCAGCAGTGGCCAGGGGAATATAGGAAACACCATATATTTT.